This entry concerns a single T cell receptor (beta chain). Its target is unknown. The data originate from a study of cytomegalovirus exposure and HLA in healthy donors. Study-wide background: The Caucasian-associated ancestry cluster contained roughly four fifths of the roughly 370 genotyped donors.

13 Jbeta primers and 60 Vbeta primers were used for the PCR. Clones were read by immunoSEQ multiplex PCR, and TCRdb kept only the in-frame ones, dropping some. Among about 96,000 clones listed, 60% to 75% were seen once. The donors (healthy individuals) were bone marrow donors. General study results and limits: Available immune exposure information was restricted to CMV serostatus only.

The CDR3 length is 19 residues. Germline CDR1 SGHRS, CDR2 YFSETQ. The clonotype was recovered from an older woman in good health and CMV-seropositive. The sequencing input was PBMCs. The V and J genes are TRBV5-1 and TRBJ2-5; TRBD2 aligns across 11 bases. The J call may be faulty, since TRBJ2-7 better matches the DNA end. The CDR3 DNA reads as TGCGCCAGCAGCTTGGGCCTTGGGACTAGCGGAACCAGCTCCTACGAGCAGTACTTC. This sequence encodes CASSLGLGTSGTSSYEQYF.